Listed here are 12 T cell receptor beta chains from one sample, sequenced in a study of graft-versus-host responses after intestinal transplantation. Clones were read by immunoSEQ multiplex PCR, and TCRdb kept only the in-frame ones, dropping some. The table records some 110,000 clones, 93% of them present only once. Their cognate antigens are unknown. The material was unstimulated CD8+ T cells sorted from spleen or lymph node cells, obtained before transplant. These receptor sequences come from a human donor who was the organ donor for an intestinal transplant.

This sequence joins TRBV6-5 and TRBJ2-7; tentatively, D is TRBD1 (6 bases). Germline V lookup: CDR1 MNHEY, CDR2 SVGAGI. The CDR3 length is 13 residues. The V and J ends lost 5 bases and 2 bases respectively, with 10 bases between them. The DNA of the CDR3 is TGTGCCAGCAGTCCCGGACAGACCTACGAGCAGTACTTC. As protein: CASSPGQTYEQYF.

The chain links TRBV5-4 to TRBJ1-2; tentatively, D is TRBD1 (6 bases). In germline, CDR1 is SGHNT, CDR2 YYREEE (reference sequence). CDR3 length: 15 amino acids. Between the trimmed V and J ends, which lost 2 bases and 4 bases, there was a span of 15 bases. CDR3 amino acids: CASSFWDTPSYGYTF. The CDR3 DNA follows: TGTGCCAGCAGCTTCTGGGACACCCCGTCCTATGGCTACACCTTC.

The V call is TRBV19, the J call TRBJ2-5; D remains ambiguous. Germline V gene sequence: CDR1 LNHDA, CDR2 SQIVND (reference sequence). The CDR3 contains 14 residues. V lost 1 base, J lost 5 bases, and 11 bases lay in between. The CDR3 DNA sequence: TGTGCCAGTAGTATAGGAACCGCATGGGAGACCCAGTACTTC. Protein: CASSIGTAWETQYF.

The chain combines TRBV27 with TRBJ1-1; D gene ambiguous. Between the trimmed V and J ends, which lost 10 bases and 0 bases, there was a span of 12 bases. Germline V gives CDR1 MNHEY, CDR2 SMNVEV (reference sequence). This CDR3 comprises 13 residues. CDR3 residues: CATAAPVNTEAFF. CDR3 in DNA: TGTGCCACCGCTGCCCCGGTGAACACTGAAGCTTTCTTT.

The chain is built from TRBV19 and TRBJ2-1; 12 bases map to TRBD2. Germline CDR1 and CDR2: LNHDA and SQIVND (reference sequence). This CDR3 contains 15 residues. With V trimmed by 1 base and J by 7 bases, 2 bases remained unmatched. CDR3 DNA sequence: TGTGCCAGTAGTATAGGACTAGCGGGAGTTAATGAGCAGTTCTTC. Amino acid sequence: CASSIGLAGVNEQFF. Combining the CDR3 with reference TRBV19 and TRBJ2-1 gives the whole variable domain DGGITQSPKYLFRKEGQNVTLSCEQNLNHDAMYWYRQDPGQGLRLIYYSQIVNDFQKGDIAEGYSVSREKKESFPLTVTSAQKNPTAFYLCASSIGLAGVNEQFFGPGTRLTVL.

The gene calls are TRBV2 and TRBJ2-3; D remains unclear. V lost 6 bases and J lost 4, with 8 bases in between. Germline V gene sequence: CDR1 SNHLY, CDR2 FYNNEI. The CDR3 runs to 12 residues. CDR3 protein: CASRETSDTQYF. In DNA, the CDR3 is TGTGCCAGCAGGGAGACCTCAGATACGCAGTATTTT.

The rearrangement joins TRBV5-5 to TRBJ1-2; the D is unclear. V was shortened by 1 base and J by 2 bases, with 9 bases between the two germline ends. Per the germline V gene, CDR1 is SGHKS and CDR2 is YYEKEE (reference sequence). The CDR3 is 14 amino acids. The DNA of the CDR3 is TGTGCCAGCAGCTTGTATCCGGGGAACTATGGCTACACCTTC. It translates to CASSLYPGNYGYTF.

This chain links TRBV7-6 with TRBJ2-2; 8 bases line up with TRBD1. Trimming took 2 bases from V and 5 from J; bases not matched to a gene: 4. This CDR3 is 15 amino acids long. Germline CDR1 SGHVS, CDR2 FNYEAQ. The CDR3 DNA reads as TGTGCCAGCAGCTTAACGGACAGGGAGACCGGGGAGCTGTTTTTT. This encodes CASSLTDRETGELFF.

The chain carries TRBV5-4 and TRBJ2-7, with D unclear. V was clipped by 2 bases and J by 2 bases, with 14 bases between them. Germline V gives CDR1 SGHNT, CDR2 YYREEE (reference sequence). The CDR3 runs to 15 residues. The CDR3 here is CASSFSHGLTYEQYF. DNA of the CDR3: TGTGCCAGCAGCTTTTCTCACGGCCTGACCTACGAGCAGTACTTC.

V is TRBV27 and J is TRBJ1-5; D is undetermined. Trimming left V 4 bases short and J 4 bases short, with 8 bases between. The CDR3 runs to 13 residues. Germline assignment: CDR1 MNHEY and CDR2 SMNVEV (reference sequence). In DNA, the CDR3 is TGTGCCAGCAGTTACAGAACTAATCAGCCCCAGCATTTT. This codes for CASSYRTNQPQHF.

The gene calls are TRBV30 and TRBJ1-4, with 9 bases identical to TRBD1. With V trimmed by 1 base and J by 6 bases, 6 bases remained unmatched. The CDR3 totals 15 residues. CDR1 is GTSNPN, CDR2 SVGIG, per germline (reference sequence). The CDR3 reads CAWSEGQGFDEKLFF. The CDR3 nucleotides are TGTGCCTGGAGTGAAGGACAGGGGTTTGATGAAAAACTGTTTTTT.

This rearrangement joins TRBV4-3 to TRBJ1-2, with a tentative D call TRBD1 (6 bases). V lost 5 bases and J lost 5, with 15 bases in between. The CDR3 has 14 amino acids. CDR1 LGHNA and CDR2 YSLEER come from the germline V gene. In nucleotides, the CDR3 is TGCGCCAGCAGCTTAGGGGGAGGCGAGTATGGCTACACCTTC. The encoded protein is CASSLGGGEYGYTF.